The T cell receptor (beta chain) described here comes from a study of blood T cell repertoires in COVID-19. About the research overall: Specimens from acute and convalescent COVID-19 originated in the United States, Italy and Spain. Sample material is recorded as cDNA or gDNA derived from T cells, B-cell-depleted T cells, or PBMCs.

How the authors handled the data: Amplification with reference gene primers provided the estimates of nucleated cell counts. Assay: immunoSEQ multiplex PCR; the TCRdb copy retains only in-frame clones and omits some. The D gene and trimming were derived from the DNA, and the V and J assignments and clone size from that table. Among 80,000 to 100,000 clones listed, roughly 80% were seen once. Trimming cost V 8 bases and J 5 bases, with 19 bases left between them. Germline V gene sequence: CDR1 SEHNR, CDR2 FQNEAQ (reference sequence). The CDR3 is 14 amino acids. V is TRBV7-9 and J is TRBJ2-7; maybe TRBD1 (6 bases). The sequenced sample was peripheral blood. This sequence was found in a woman of 80 years or more with active or convalescent COVID-19. This CDR3 reads CASGKQGLPDEQYF. The CDR3 DNA reads as TGTGCCAGCGGTAAACAGGGCTTGCCCGACGAGCAGTACTTC.